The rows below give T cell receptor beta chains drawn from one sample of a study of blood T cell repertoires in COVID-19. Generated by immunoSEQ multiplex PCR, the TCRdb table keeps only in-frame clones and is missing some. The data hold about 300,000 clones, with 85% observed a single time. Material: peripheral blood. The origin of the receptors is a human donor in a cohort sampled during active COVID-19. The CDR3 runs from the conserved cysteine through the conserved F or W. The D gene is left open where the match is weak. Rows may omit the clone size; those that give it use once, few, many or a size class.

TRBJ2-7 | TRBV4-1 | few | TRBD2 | CASSQKDPSGSSYEQYF | TGCGCCAGCAGCCAAAAGGACCCCAGCGGGAGCTCCTACGAGCAGTACTTC
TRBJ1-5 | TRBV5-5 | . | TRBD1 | CASSHQTGKENQPQHF | TGTGCCAGCAGCCATCAGACAGGGAAGGAGAATCAGCCCCAGCATTTT
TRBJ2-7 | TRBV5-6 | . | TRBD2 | CASSRLAGKTGEQYF | TGTGCCAGCAGCCGACTAGCGGGAAAAACGGGCGAGCAGTACTTC
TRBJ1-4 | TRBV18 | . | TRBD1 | CASSPSTGSNEKLFF | TGTGCCAGCTCACCGTCGACAGGGAGTAATGAAAAACTGTTTTTT
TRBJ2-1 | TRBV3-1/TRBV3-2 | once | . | CASSALARPYNEQFF | TGTGCCAGCAGCGCCCTAGCGAGACCTTACAATGAGCAGTTCTTC
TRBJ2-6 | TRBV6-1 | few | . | CASSERWTPNSGANVLTF | TGTGCCAGCAGTGAACGATGGACACCTAACTCTGGGGCCAACGTCCTGACTTTC
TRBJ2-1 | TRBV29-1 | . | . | CSVEPGEASLRAHNEQFF | TGCAGCGTTGAACCCGGAGAAGCCTCTCTTCGTGCACACAATGAGCAGTTCTTC
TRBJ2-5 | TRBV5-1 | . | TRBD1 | CASSWTGDQETQYF | TGCGCCAGCAGCTGGACAGGGGACCAAGAGACCCAGTACTTC
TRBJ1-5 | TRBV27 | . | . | CASSFFGSNQPQHF | TGTGCCAGCAGTTTTTTCGGGTCAAATCAGCCCCAGCATTTT
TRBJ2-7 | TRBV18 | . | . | CASSPGASNYEQYF | TGTGCCAGCTCACCGGGCGCATCTAACTACGAGCAGTACTTC
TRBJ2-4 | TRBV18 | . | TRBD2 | CASSRWGGTPDVKNIQYF | TGTGCCAGCTCCCGGTGGGGGGGGACGCCGGACGTCAAAAACATTCAGTACTTC
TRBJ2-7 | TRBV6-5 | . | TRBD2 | CASSLWGGEQYF | TGTGCCAGCAGCCTTTGGGGGGGCGAGCAGTACTTC
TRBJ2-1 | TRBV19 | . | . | CASSIRSQGRGLSEQFF | TGTGCCAGTAGTATCAGGTCCCAAGGACGGGGACTGAGTGAGCAGTTCTTC
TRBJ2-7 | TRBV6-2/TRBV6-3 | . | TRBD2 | CASSTTGAGVYEQYF | TGTGCCAGCAGCACCACTGGGGCGGGGGTTTACGAGCAGTACTTC
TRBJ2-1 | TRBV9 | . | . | CASSVGGSNNEQFF | TGTGCCAGCAGCGTTGGAGGTAGTAACAATGAGCAGTTCTTC
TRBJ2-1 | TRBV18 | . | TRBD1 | CASSPGGRDRADEQFF | TGTGCCAGCTCACCGGGTGGACGGGACAGGGCTGATGAGCAGTTCTTC
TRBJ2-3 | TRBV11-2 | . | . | CASSPAGVITDTQYF | TGTGCCAGCAGCCCCGCCGGAGTCATCACAGATACGCAGTATTTT
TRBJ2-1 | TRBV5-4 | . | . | CASSFYSGAYNEQFF | TGTGCCAGCAGCTTCTATAGCGGAGCCTACAATGAGCAGTTCTTC
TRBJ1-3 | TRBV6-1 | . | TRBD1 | CASSVRDRVGREGNTIYF | TGTGCCAGCAGTGTCCGGGACAGGGTAGGGAGGGAAGGAAACACCATATATTTT
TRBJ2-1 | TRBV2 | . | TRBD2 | CASSIAGGSHNEQFF | TGTGCCAGCAGTATAGCGGGAGGTTCCCACAATGAGCAGTTCTTC
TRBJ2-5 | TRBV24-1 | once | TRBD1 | CATSRGPAQETQYF | TGTGCCACCAGCAGGGGGCCCGCCCAAGAGACCCAGTACTTC
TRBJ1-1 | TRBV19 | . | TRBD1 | CASSRSPGTGANTEAFF | TGTGCCAGTAGTAGGAGCCCCGGGACAGGGGCGAACACTGAAGCTTTCTTT
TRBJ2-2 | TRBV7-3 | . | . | CASSPRAGELFF | TGTGCCAGCAGCCCGCGAGCCGGGGAGCTGTTTTTT
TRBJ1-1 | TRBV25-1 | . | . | CASSEVGRNTEAFF | TGTGCCAGCAGTGAGGTTGGCCGGAACACTGAAGCTTTCTTT
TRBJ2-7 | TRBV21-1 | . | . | CASSPGQESYEQYF | TGTGCCAGCAGTCCGGGACAGGAGTCCTACGAGCAGTACTTC
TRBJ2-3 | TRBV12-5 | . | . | CASGLPQADTQYF | TGTGCTAGTGGTTTGCCCCAGGCAGATACGCAGTATTTT
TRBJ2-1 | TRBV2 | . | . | CASSESSRQFF | TGTGCCAGCAGTGAGTCCTCCAGGCAGTTCTTC
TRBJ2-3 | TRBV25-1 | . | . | CASSDHDRITDTQYF | TGTGCCAGCAGTGACCACGACAGGATCACAGATACGCAGTATTTT
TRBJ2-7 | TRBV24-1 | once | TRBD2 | CATSDPSGDPYEQYF | TGTGCCACCAGTGACCCTAGCGGTGACCCCTACGAGCAGTACTTC
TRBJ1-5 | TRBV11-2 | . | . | CASSLSGGAGQPQHF | TGTGCCAGCAGCTTATCCGGGGGGGCGGGTCAGCCCCAGCATTTT
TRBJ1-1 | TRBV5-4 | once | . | CASSLGGPGLTEAFF | TGTGCCAGCAGCTTGGGAGGTCCAGGGTTGACTGAAGCTTTCTTT